The source of this TCR beta chain is a study of T cell responses to AZD1222 COVID-19 vaccine. Method: immunoSEQ multiplex PCR; TCRdb's copy keeps in-frame clones and lacks some. The table shows about 85,000 clones, with about 91% occurring only once. In the case of this clone: Its antigen is not identified.

Whole-study findings and limits: Nearly half of unique spike-specific TCRs reportedly avoided B.1.351 and B.1.1.7 mutated regions. Clonal diversity was possibly underestimated, and white British individuals and females predominated among donors.

The V and J ends lost 4 bases and 0 bases, in that order; junction bases with no gene match: 8. CDR3 length: 16 amino acids. CDR1 SSHAT and CDR2 FNYEAQ come from the germline V gene (reference sequence). The sequenced sample was peripheral blood, obtained on day 0 of MenACWY control vaccination. This rearrangement joins TRBV7-7 to TRBJ1-2, with TRBD1 matching 7 bases. This TCR was recovered from an adult in good health. The CDR3 DNA follows: TGTGCCAGCAGCTGGGTGCGGGACAGAACTAACTATGGCTACACCTTC. It encodes CASSWVRDRTNYGYTF.